The 20 T cell receptor beta chains given below trace back to one sample, sequenced in a study of blood T cells in healthy people across ages. The use of a sample-barcoded 5' primer and a J-beta primer mix characterized a second PCR of about 7 to 12 cycles. One entry per CDR3 protein, called by TCRdb with MiXCR from the 5' RACE reads. The sample includes over a million distinct CDR3 sequences, 55% to 75% of them seen just once. Material: blood. The receptors stem from a man aged 18-30 years in good health.

The chain is built from TRBV6-5 and TRBJ2-5; TRBD2 aligns across 13 bases. Germline loops: CDR1 MNHEY, CDR2 SVGAGI. CDR3 length: 20 residues. V lost 0 bases to trimming and J lost 4 bases; unmatched junction nucleotides: 14. In nucleotides, the CDR3 is TGTGCCAGCAGTTACTCACCCCACGGACTAGCGGGAGATAAGGGAGAGACCCAGTACTTC. Translated: CASSYSPHGLAGDKGETQYF.

This clonotype has a handful of counts. The V and J genes are TRBV13 and TRBJ2-5; the D is unclear. The end of the DNA is better explained by TRBJ2-7, so the J call may be wrong. The CDR3 contains 14 residues. From germline, CDR1 is PRHDT and CDR2 FYEKMQ (reference sequence). The CDR3 here is CASSPAARWYEQYF. The CDR3 bases are TGTGCCAGCAGCCCTGCGGCGCGCTGGTACGAGCAGTACTTC.

The V call is TRBV7-9, the J call TRBJ2-7, with a tentative D call TRBD2 (6 bases). The CDR3 extends over 14 amino acids. Germline CDR1 SEHNR, CDR2 FQNEAQ (reference sequence). Trimming shortened V by 4 bases and J by 4 bases, and 14 bases separated the two germline ends. The CDR3 loop is CASSSPGGVYEQYF. The CDR3 DNA follows: TGTGCCAGCAGCTCGCCAGGAGGGGTATACGAGCAGTACTTC.

The chain carries TRBV3-1 and TRBJ2-1; D might be TRBD2 (6 bases). Germline V gives CDR1 LGHDT, CDR2 YNNKEL (reference sequence). The CDR3 covers 17 residues. With 4 bases removed from V and 2 bases from J, the gap between germline ends came to 18 bases. The CDR3 DNA sequence: TGTGCCAGCAGCCCGATTACTGGGGAGGCTACCTACAATGAGCAGTTCTTC. Protein product: CASSPITGEATYNEQFF.

The chain uses TRBV9 and TRBJ2-4, with 11 bases identical to TRBD2. The better agreement between TRBJ2-7 and the DNA end casts doubt on the J call. The germline V gene encodes CDR1 SGDLS and CDR2 YYNGEE. This CDR3 is 15 amino acids long. In DNA, the CDR3 is TGTGCCAGCAGCGAGGGACTAGCGGTTAACTACGAGCAGTACTTC. Translating it yields CASSEGLAVNYEQYF.

The chain is built from TRBV7-9 and TRBJ1-1; 8 bases are shared with TRBD1. The CDR3 extends over 16 amino acids. Germline V gene data show CDR1 as SEHNR and CDR2 as FQNEAQ (reference sequence). The ends lost 0 bases at V and 4 bases at J; junction bases unmatched: 7. The CDR3 protein is CASSLAQGGQRTEAFF. Written as DNA, the CDR3 is TGTGCCAGCAGCTTAGCACAGGGGGGACAGCGCACTGAAGCTTTCTTT.

The chain combines TRBV20-1 with TRBJ2-1; 9 bases map to TRBD2. Germline V CDR1 and CDR2: DFQATT, SNEGSKA (reference sequence). The V gene end was trimmed by 4 bases and the J gene end by 9 bases; junction bases not matched to a gene: 13. This CDR3 has 15 amino acids. CDR3 residues: CSAISIAGAWGEQFF. CDR3 nucleotides: TGCAGTGCTATATCGATAGCGGGAGCGTGGGGTGAGCAGTTCTTC.

The chain links TRBV29-1 to TRBJ2-7, with TRBD2 as a possible D gene (6 bases). The CDR3 has 13 residues. Germline loops: CDR1 SQVTM, CDR2 ANQGSEA. V was pared by 8 bases and J by 2 bases, with 16 bases between. CDR3 coding DNA: TGCAGCCGTGGTCCGCGGAGGGCCTACGAGCAGTACTTC. Translation gives CSRGPRRAYEQYF.

V usage is TRBV13 and J usage is TRBJ2-7; TRBD2 aligns across 7 bases. Germline CDR1 is PRHDT and CDR2 is FYEKMQ (reference sequence). The CDR3 is 15 amino acids. Unmatched junction bases numbered 8, after V lost 6 bases and J lost 0 bases. For the CDR3, the DNA is TGTGCCAGCAGTCGTATTGCGGGAGTCTCCTACGAGCAGTACTTC. Its translation: CASSRIAGVSYEQYF.

V usage is TRBV29-1 and J usage is TRBJ2-1; the match to TRBD2 covers 7 bases. Trimming removed 1 base from V and 0 bases from J; junction bases left unmatched: 3. Germline V lookup: CDR1 SQVTM, CDR2 ANQGSEA. The CDR3 is 15 amino acids. CDR3 sequence: CSVEGGGSSYNEQFF. In DNA form, the CDR3 reads TGCAGCGTTGAAGGAGGCGGGAGCTCCTACAATGAGCAGTTCTTC.

The chain uses TRBV29-1 and TRBJ1-1; D may be TRBD1 (5 bases). Trimming took 3 bases from V and 5 from J, leaving 16 bases between them. From germline, CDR1 is SQVTM and CDR2 ANQGSEA. The CDR3 has 14 amino acids. CDR3 in DNA: TGCAGCGTTGAGACGACAGACCGTGATACTGAAGCTTTCTTT. Residues: CSVETTDRDTEAFF.

This chain uses TRBV20-1 with TRBJ1-4; D gene uncertain. Germline CDR1 is DFQATT and CDR2 is SNEGSKA (reference sequence). The CDR3 runs 13 residues. V lost 5 bases, J lost 10 bases, and 17 bases lay in between. The CDR3 loop reads CSAGGYGDGKLFF. CDR3 in DNA: TGCAGTGCTGGAGGGTATGGGGATGGAAAACTGTTTTTT.

This clonotype was seen only once. V is TRBV29-1 and J is TRBJ2-7, with D hard to call. CDR3 length equals 13 residues. The germline V gene encodes CDR1 SQVTM and CDR2 ANQGSEA. Trimming stripped 7 bases from V and 7 bases from J, with 20 bases between. The CDR3 protein is CSATISIYNEQYF. Here the CDR3 DNA reads TGCAGCGCTACAATATCTATCTACAATGAGCAGTACTTC.

For this clonotype: The junction and the germline gene differ at one end; a read error may be behind it. CDR3 protein: CASSQDNRFGGERYF. In DNA form, the CDR3 reads TGCGCCAGCAGCCAAGACAACAGGTTCGGTGGCGAGCGGTACTTC. V and J are TRBV4-3 and TRBJ2-7; perhaps TRBD1 as D (5 bases). The CDR3 extends over 15 amino acids. Germline CDR1 LGHNA, CDR2 YSLEER.

The V gene is TRBV7-2, the J gene TRBJ2-1, with 13 bases aligning to TRBD2. Germline CDR1 SGHTA, CDR2 FQGNSA. After removal of 5 bases from V and 15 bases from J, the junction contained 13 bases not matched to a gene. CDR3 length equals 15 residues. The CDR3 reads CASSVGTSGEPEGFF. Written as DNA, the CDR3 is TGTGCCAGCAGCGTTGGGACTAGCGGGGAGCCTGAGGGGTTCTTC.

The V gene is TRBV23-1, the J gene TRBJ2-7; D is unclear. The J call is doubtful: the DNA matches TRBJ2-5 better. TRBV23-1 is recorded as an ORF, its role being uncertain. The CDR3 is made up of 10 amino acids. CDR3 in DNA: TGCGCCAGCAGTTGCGAGACCCAGTACTTC. It translates to CASSCETQYF.

This chain connects TRBV7-2 to TRBJ1-2; the D is unclear. CDR3 length: 14 amino acids. The V end lost 3 bases, the J end lost 2 bases, and 10 bases lay between the germline ends. Germline V gene lookup returns CDR1 SGHTA and CDR2 FQGNSA. CDR3 loop: CASSLVRGNYGYTF. The CDR3, as DNA: TGTGCCAGCAGCTTGGTTCGCGGGAACTATGGCTACACCTTC.

V is TRBV7-9 and J is TRBJ2-1, with TRBD2 matching 9 bases. The CDR3 has 16 residues. Germline lookup yields CDR1 SEHNR and CDR2 FQNEAQ (reference sequence). The V gene end was trimmed by 4 bases and the J gene end by 4 bases; junction bases not matched to a gene: 8. The CDR3 protein is CASSSGTSGSYNEQFF. The CDR3 coding sequence is TGTGCCAGCAGCTCGGGTACTAGCGGGTCTTACAATGAGCAGTTCTTC.

This chain links TRBV3-1 with TRBJ2-1, with 8 bases fitting TRBD1. The CDR3 length is 14 residues. The V and J ends lost 1 base and 11 bases, in that order; junction bases with no gene match: 7. The V gene's germline CDR1 is LGHDT and CDR2 YNNKEL (reference sequence). Here the CDR3 DNA reads TGTGCCAGCAGCCAAGGGACAGGGTCGGATAAGCAGTTCTTC. This sequence encodes CASSQGTGSDKQFF.

This clonotype was seen a few times. The rearrangement links TRBV6-2 or TRBV6-3 to TRBJ2-4; 8 bases agree with TRBD1. V dropped 8 bases and J dropped 2; count of bases not matched to a gene: 2. Looked up from germline, CDR1 is MNHEY and CDR2 is SVGEGT. This CDR3 contains 13 residues. The CDR3 sequence: CASGRGPKNIQYF. CDR3 DNA: TGTGCCAGCGGCAGGGGGCCCAAAAACATTCAGTACTTC.